This T cell receptor beta chain was retrieved from a study of blood T cell repertoires in COVID-19. Looking at the study overall: Italy, Spain and the United States were the sources of the convalescent and acute COVID-19 samples. Sources were T cells, B-cell-depleted T cells, or PBMCs; the material itself was cDNA or gDNA.

This clone occurred a few times. Original handling: Estimates of nucleated cell counts were drawn from the amplification of reference gene primers. TCRdb keeps only in-frame clones here, not all; method: immunoSEQ multiplex PCR. Clonal size and the V and J genes are those of that table, whereas D and trimming came from the DNA. The sample holds 95,000 to 100,000 clones, approximately 80% seen once. Source material: peripheral blood. The receptor was derived from a human donor in a cohort sampled during active COVID-19.

CDR3 residues: CASSPLSSGNTIYF. The CDR3 bases are TGTGCCAGCAGCCCTTTATCCTCTGGAAACACCATATATTTT. The rearrangement links TRBV7-2 to TRBJ1-3, with D unresolved. Germline CDR1 and CDR2: SGHTA and FQGNSA. The CDR3 consists of 14 residues. V lost 5 bases and J 0 bases, leaving 8 bases between the germline ends.